These 19 T cell receptor beta chains came from one sample sequenced in a study of OX40 agonist ivuxolimab in advanced cancers. Sequencing was performed with immunoSEQ multiplex PCR; in TCRdb, only in-frame clones are kept and a portion is missing. The sample includes 70,000 to 80,000 clones, 94% of them seen just once. The sequencing used CD4+ or CD8+ T cells sorted from blood, collected in a trial of the OX40 agonist ivuxolimab. These receptors were taken from an adult with an advanced solid tumor such as melanoma, head and neck, liver or kidney cancer.

The CDR3 here is CASSSTRDYPYEQYF. The CDR3 nucleotides read TGTGCCAGCAGCTCCACCCGGGACTACCCTTACGAGCAGTACTTC. The chain carries TRBV11-3 and TRBJ2-7; 7 positions match TRBD2. CDR1 is SGHNT and CDR2 is YENEEA in the germline V gene. The CDR3 spans 15 residues. Trimming cost V 4 bases and J 4 bases; bases outside gene matches: 10.

The genes are TRBV7-6 and TRBJ2-1, with TRBD2 identical over 8 bases. The germline gives CDR1 SGHVS, CDR2 FNYEAQ. This CDR3 has 16 amino acids. V trimming: 1 base; J trimming: 6 bases; junction bases outside the gene matches: 8. The CDR3 region is CASSLDGGRNGNEQFF. CDR3 coding DNA: TGTGCCAGCAGCTTAGATGGCGGGAGGAATGGCAATGAGCAGTTCTTC. Based on the CDR3 plus reference TRBV7-6 and TRBJ2-1, the full variable domain is GAGVSQSPRYKVTKRGQDVALRCDPISGHVSLYWYRQALGQGPEFLTYFNYEAQQDKSGLPNDRFSAERPEGSISTLTIQRTEQRDSAMYRCASSLDGGRNGNEQFFGPGTRLTVL.

DNA for the CDR3: TGTGCCAGCAGCCAAGTCTACAGGGAGGGGGCCAACGTCCTGACTTTC. Translation: CASSQVYREGANVLTF. The rearrangement joins TRBV4-2 to TRBJ2-6; TRBD1 might be the D (6 bases). V was shortened by 1 base and J by 4 bases, with 11 bases between the two germline ends. Germline V CDR1 and CDR2: LGHNA, YNFKEQ. This CDR3 has 16 residues.

The chain recombines TRBV4-3 with TRBJ2-7; a possible D gene is TRBD2 (6 bases). This CDR3 spans 14 amino acids. V lost 0 bases, J lost 2 bases, and 8 bases lay in between. CDR1 is LGHNA and CDR2 is YSLEER in the germline V gene. The CDR3 sequence: CASSQEWTTYEQYF. DNA of the CDR3: TGCGCCAGCAGCCAAGAATGGACTACCTACGAGCAGTACTTC.

The rearrangement links TRBV9 to TRBJ2-7; no clear D. CDR3 length: 13 amino acids. Germline V gives CDR1 SGDLS, CDR2 YYNGEE. V lost 4 bases to trimming and J lost 4 bases, with 12 bases between them. The CDR3 loop is CASSPAVHYEQYF. CDR3 sequence (DNA): TGTGCCAGCAGCCCTGCTGTGCATTACGAGCAGTACTTC.

This clone appeared once. CDR3 bases: TGTGCCAGCAGCGCCGGGACAGGGGGCTTGGCTTTCTTT. It translates to CASSAGTGGLAFF. V and J are TRBV11-3 and TRBJ1-1, with 12 bases that match TRBD1. J was trimmed by 11 bases and V by 5 bases; bases with no gene match: 6. The CDR3 runs 13 residues. Looked up from germline, CDR1 is SGHNT and CDR2 is YENEEA.

On this clone itself: This specimen includes other DNA sequences encoding the same CDR3. V usage is TRBV4-3 and J usage is TRBJ2-7, with D perhaps TRBD2 (6 bases). CDR3 length: 15 residues. V was trimmed by 0 bases and J by 0 bases, leaving 9 bases between them. Germline loops: CDR1 LGHNA, CDR2 YSLEER. The CDR3 DNA sequence: TGCGCCAGCAGCCAAGATCTCGGGAGCTCCTACGAGCAGTACTTC. Translated, it gives CASSQDLGSSYEQYF.

The chain joins TRBV27 to TRBJ1-2; the D gene is possibly TRBD1 (6 bases). V lost 4 bases, J lost 4 bases, and 13 bases lay in between. Germline CDR1 reads MNHEY; CDR2 reads SMNVEV (reference sequence). This CDR3 is 14 amino acids long. In DNA form, the CDR3 reads TGTGCCAGCAGTTCTCTACAGGGTGCCTATGGCTACACCTTC. This sequence encodes CASSSLQGAYGYTF.

The CDR3 spells CASSLGWYEQYF. CDR3 nucleotide sequence: TGTGCCAGCAGCTTGGGTTGGTACGAGCAGTACTTC. J is TRBJ2-7 and V is TRBV7-9; D not certain. Germline V gene lookup returns CDR1 SEHNR and CDR2 FQNEAQ (reference sequence). Deletions cut 3 bases from V and 4 bases from J, with 7 bases between. The CDR3 contains 12 residues.

The DNA of the CDR3 is TGCGCCAGTCGGACTAGCGGCTCCTACGAGCAGTACTTC. It translates to CASRTSGSYEQYF. The chain couples TRBV5-1 to TRBJ2-7, with TRBD2 matching 10 bases. In germline, CDR1 is SGHRS, CDR2 YFSETQ. CDR3 size: 13 residues. V gave up 8 bases and J gave up 0 bases; unmatched junction bases: 2.

This chain links TRBV9 with TRBJ1-5; no clear D gene. Per the germline V gene, CDR1 is SGDLS and CDR2 is YYNGEE. The CDR3 contains 18 residues. The V gene lost 3 bases and the J gene lost 0 bases, with 19 bases spanning the gap. The CDR3 loop reads CASSEDPELGYSNQPQHF. CDR3 bases: TGTGCCAGCAGCGAGGACCCCGAACTGGGTTATAGCAATCAGCCCCAGCATTTT. Full variable domain (remainder filled in from reference TRBV9 and TRBJ1-5): DSGVTQTPKHLITATGQRVTLRCSPRSGDLSVYWYQQSLDQGLQFLIQYYNGEERAKGNILERFSAQQFPDLHSELNLSSLELGDSALYFCASSEDPELGYSNQPQHFGDGTRLSIL.

The chain couples TRBV10-2 to TRBJ1-3; no definite D call. Germline V gene lookup returns CDR1 WSHSY and CDR2 SAAADI. V was shortened by 6 bases and J by 2 bases, with 5 bases between the two germline ends. CDR3 size: 12 residues. CDR3 amino acids: CASSPTGNTIYF. The DNA for the CDR3 is TGCGCCAGCAGCCCTACTGGAAACACCATATATTTT.

The rearrangement joins TRBV27 to TRBJ2-2; TRBD2 aligns across 11 bases. V shed 3 bases and J 2 bases; nucleotides not matched to a gene: 8. From germline, CDR1 is MNHEY and CDR2 SMNVEV (reference sequence). The CDR3 extends over 18 amino acids. CDR3 amino acids: CASSLSTSGVVNTGELFF. Here the CDR3 DNA reads TGTGCCAGCAGTTTGTCGACTAGCGGGGTGGTAAACACCGGGGAGCTGTTTTTT.

Only one count was recorded for this clone. This rearrangement joins TRBV11-2 to TRBJ2-7; D could derive from TRBD1 or TRBD2 (6 bases each). Trimming removed 4 bases at V and 5 bases at J, with 15 bases between. The CDR3 has 14 amino acids. The germline gives CDR1 SGHAT, CDR2 FQNNGV. CDR3: CASSSLGGLNEQYF. DNA for the CDR3: TGTGCCAGCAGCTCCTTAGGGGGGCTCAACGAGCAGTACTTC.

J is TRBJ2-7 and V is TRBV7-2; perhaps TRBD2 as D (5 bases). V was trimmed by 5 bases and J by 2 bases, leaving 13 bases between them. The CDR3 totals 14 residues. Germline CDR1 is SGHTA and CDR2 is FQGNSA. The CDR3 spells CASSRGLATYEQYF. The CDR3 DNA reads as TGTGCCAGCAGCAGAGGACTGGCTACCTACGAGCAGTACTTC.

This clone was seen a single time. This rearrangement joins TRBV7-2 to TRBJ2-3, with 13 bases identical to TRBD2. Germline CDR1 and CDR2: SGHTA and FQGNSA. The CDR3 is 16 amino acids. The ends lost 6 bases at V and 5 bases at J; junction bases unmatched: 8. The CDR3 DNA follows: TGTGCCAGCAGACTTACTAGCGGGGGGGCGGAAGATACGCAGTATTTT. This gives the protein CASRLTSGGAEDTQYF.

This clone appeared once. The chain carries TRBV4-3 and TRBJ2-5; 9 bases agree with TRBD2. The length of the CDR3 is 16 residues. The J segment lost 5 bases and the V segment lost 1 base, leaving 8 bases of the junction unmatched. Looked up from germline, CDR1 is LGHNA and CDR2 is YSLEER. The CDR3 is CASSQAFGLAIETQYF. In nucleotides, the CDR3 is TGCGCCAGCAGCCAAGCCTTCGGACTAGCGATCGAGACCCAGTACTTC.

This rearrangement joins TRBV4-2 to TRBJ2-7, with TRBD2 matching 7 bases. The CDR3 runs to 15 residues. J lost 5 bases, V lost 0 bases, and 7 bases had no gene match. The germline V gene has CDR1 LGHNA and CDR2 YNFKEQ. This CDR3 reads CASSQDLGGWDEQYF. Here the CDR3 DNA reads TGTGCCAGCAGCCAAGATCTCGGGGGGTGGGACGAGCAGTACTTC.

This chain connects TRBV6-1 to TRBJ2-7; 9 nucleotides align to TRBD1. This CDR3 has 15 amino acids. CDR1 and CDR2 from the germline V gene are MNHNS and SASEGT. The junction had 12 bases not matched to a gene; V was cut back by 4 bases and J by 8 bases. CDR3: CASSGTGGNKSKQYF. The CDR3 DNA is TGTGCCAGCAGTGGTACAGGGGGCAATAAAAGCAAGCAGTACTTC.